The rows below give T cell receptor beta chains drawn from one sample of a study of blood T cell repertoires in COVID-19. Assay used: immunoSEQ multiplex PCR; TCRdb lists only in-frame clones, some missing. This table holds under 250,000 clones, 92% found once. The material sequenced was peripheral blood. The origin of the receptors is a man in his fifties or sixties with COVID-19, enrolled during active disease. Both conserved end residues are trimmed from each CDR3. D genes are given only for firm matches.

TRBJ1-6	TRBV12-5	TRBD1	ASGLMPLVGTGAESYNSPLH
TRBJ1-5	TRBV5-6	NA	ASSLGQSNQPQH
TRBJ2-1	TRBV11-2	NA	ASSLEASSSYNEQF
TRBJ2-5	TRBV6-5	TRBD1	ASSYSNRGKETQY
TRBJ1-5	TRBV27	NA	ASSWSGRQPQH
TRBJ1-4	TRBV5-1	TRBD1	ASSPKDRREKLF
TRBJ1-3	TRBV6-1	TRBD1	ASSEQGARRRPGNTIY
TRBJ2-2	TRBV7-2	TRBD1	ASSAGQVTGELF
TRBJ2-1	TRBV18	TRBD2	ASSPSLDGRDEQF
TRBJ2-7	TRBV6-5	TRBD1	ASSLGQGASYEQY
TRBJ2-1	TRBV19	TRBD2	ASSWQGGTSGYNEQF
TRBJ1-2	TRBV28	NA	ASSITGEYYGYT
TRBJ2-1	TRBV11-2	TRBD2	ASSFGTSGASYNEQF
TRBJ1-2	TRBV21-1	NA	ASSKAPGQGSYT
TRBJ1-5	TRBV30	NA	AWSVGGLEAQH
TRBJ2-3	TRBV24-1	NA	ATSGDGGPRHTQY
TRBJ1-6	TRBV28	NA	ASRYAPGSYNSPLH
TRBJ2-7	TRBV11-2	NA	ASSPSPSYEQY
TRBJ1-3	TRBV14	NA	ASSPWLGGNTIY
TRBJ1-5	TRBV12-3/TRBV12-4	NA	ATTRDTNQPQH